This TCR beta chain was observed in a study of blood T cell repertoires in COVID-19 (dated by TCRdb to between 2020 and 2021). Looking at the study overall: Samples from collaborators originated in the United States, Italy and Spain and spanned both the acute and convalescent phases of COVID-19. The material from the prospective study consisted of cDNA or gDNA derived from T cells, B-cell-depleted T cells, or PBMCs. Deeply sampled blood TCRbeta repertoires from subjects exposed to, actively infected with, or recovered from COVID-19 were included in the dataset. The repertoires were made available in a free public database intended to serve as a resource for research on the immune response to SARS-CoV-2. The samples were drawn from two sources: the first 160 participants of the ongoing ImmuneRACE study, and 1,200 or so subjects contributed by 6 global collaborators. Sample metadata almost always included a de-identified subject ID, COVID-19 status, age in years and sex. Where HLA class I and class II types were available, the types were taken from metadata supplied by the sample provider, not from assay-based typing.

CDR1 is given as SGHTA and CDR2 as FQGNSA, both from the germline V gene. Reading from cysteine to phenylalanine, the CDR3 counts 15 amino acids. The sequence is cut down to CDR3 DNA, 45 bases in frame from base 1. Trimming removed 1 base from V and 2 bases from J, leaving 12 bases between the germline ends. A second Seattle source provided samples from volunteer blood donors who had recovered from COVID-19. The collaborating institutions used their own protocols to collect whole blood in K2EDTA tubes. Collaborator samples were shipped for TCRbeta analysis as frozen whole blood, isolated PBMCs, or DNA extracted from either sample type. The full study reports these points: The quantity of clinical and demographic metadata differed by source and by participant and was supplied without curation.

This clone was found a few times. What this receptor recognizes is not known. No base qualities exist here, and no much larger clone lies one base off it. TCRbeta CDR3 regions were amplified from genomic DNA using the immunoSEQ Assay, a bias-controlled multiplex PCR. The paper's data handling went like this. Within the assay, amplification of reference gene primers was used to estimate how many nucleated cells each sample contained. To quantify the absolute abundance of each unique TCRbeta CDR3 rearrangement, sequence reads were collapsed and filtered. Productive Simpson clonality was computed per sample as the square root of Simpson's diversity index over productive rearrangements. The source is immuneACCESS, and TCRdb retained only in-frame sequences with V and J called. Part of the clones is not carried over; for the studies checked, unresolved V genes explain less than half of this, and the remainder is unexplained. V and J calls and clone size are as listed in that table; D and trimming were resolved from the DNA. This sample lists 250,000 to 300,000 clones; 70% to 90% were detected once. Together, the top ten hold roughly 4.5% of the sample.

The chain joins TRBV7-2 to TRBJ2-7, and TRBD1 may be the D gene, going by 6 matching bases. Sequencing was performed on peripheral blood. This TCR derives from a man aged 55 to 70 who had recovered from COVID-19. The bases are TGTGCCAGCAGCTTAGTTGGGACACAGACCTACGAGCAGTACTTC. This encodes CASSLVGTQTYEQYF.